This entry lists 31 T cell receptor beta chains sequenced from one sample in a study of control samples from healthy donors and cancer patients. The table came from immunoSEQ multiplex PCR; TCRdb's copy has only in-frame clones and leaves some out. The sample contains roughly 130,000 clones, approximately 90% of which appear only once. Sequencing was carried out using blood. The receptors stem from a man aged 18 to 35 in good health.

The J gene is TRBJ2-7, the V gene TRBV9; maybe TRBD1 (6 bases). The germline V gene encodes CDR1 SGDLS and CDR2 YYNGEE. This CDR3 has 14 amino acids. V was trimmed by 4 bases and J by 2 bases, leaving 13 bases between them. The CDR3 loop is CASSPEGQTYEQYF. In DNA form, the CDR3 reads TGTGCCAGCAGCCCAGAAGGACAGACCTACGAGCAGTACTTC.

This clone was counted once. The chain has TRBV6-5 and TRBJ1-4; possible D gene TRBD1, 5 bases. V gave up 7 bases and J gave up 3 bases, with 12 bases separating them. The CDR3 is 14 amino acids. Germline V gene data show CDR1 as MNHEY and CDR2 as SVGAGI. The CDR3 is CASMPRDANEKLFF. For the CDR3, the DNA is TGTGCCAGCATGCCCAGGGATGCTAATGAAAAACTGTTTTTT.

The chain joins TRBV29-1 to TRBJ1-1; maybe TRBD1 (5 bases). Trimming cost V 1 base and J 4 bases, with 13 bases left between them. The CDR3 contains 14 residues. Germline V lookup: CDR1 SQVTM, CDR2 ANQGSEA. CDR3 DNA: TGCAGCGTTGAAGGGGACGGCGGGAGCACTGAAGCTTTCTTT. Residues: CSVEGDGGSTEAFF.

CDR3: CAWRLYQETQYF. The CDR3 nucleotides are TGTGCCTGGAGATTGTACCAAGAGACCCAGTACTTC. The chain joins TRBV30 to TRBJ2-5, with unresolved D. The CDR3 has 12 residues. Germline CDR1 reads GTSNPN; CDR2 reads SVGIG (reference sequence). The V end lost 3 bases, the J end lost 0 bases, and 5 bases lay between the germline ends.

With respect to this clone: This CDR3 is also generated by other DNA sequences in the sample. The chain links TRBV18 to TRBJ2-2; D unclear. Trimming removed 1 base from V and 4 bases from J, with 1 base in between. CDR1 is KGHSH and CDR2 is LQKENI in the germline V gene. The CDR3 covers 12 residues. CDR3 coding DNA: TGTGCCAGCTCACCACGCACCGGGGAGCTGTTTTTT. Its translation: CASSPRTGELFF.

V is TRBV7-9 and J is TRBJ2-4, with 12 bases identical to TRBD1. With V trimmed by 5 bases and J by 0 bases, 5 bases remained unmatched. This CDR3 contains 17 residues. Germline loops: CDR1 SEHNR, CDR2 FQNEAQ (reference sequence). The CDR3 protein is CASSARDRGLAKNIQYF. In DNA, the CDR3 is TGTGCCAGCAGCGCCCGGGACAGGGGGCTAGCCAAAAACATTCAGTACTTC.

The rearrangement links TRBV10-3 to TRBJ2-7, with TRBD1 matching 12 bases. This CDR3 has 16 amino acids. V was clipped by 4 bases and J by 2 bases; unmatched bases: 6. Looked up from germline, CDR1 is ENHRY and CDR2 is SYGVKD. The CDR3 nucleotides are TGTGCCATCAGTGGAGGGGGGACAGGGGGCACCTACGAGCAGTACTTC. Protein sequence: CAISGGGTGGTYEQYF.

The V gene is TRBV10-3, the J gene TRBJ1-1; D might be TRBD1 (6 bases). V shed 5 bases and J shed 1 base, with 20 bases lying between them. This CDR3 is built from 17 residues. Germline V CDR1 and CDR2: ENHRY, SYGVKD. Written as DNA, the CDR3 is TGTGCCATCAGTCCATACATGGACAGAAAATGGAACACTGAAGCTTTCTTT. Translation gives CAISPYMDRKWNTEAFF.

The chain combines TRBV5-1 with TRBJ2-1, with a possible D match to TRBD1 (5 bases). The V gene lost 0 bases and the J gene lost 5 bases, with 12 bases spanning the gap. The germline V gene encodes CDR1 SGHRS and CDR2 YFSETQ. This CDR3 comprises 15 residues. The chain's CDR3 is CASSLANQGNNEQFF. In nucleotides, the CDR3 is TGCGCCAGCAGCTTGGCCAATCAGGGAAACAATGAGCAGTTCTTC.

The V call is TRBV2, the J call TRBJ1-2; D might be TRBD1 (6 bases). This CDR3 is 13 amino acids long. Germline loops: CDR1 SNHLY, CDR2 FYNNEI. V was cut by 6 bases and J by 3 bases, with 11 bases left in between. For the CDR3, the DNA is TGTGCCAGCAGAAGGGACAACGACTATGGCTACACCTTC. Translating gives CASRRDNDYGYTF.

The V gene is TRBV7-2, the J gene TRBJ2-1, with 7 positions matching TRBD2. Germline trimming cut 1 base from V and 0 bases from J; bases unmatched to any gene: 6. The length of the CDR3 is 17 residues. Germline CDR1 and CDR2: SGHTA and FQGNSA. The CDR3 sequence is CASSLVGGGTSYNEQFF. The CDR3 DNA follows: TGTGCCAGCAGCTTAGTTGGCGGGGGTACCTCCTACAATGAGCAGTTCTTC.

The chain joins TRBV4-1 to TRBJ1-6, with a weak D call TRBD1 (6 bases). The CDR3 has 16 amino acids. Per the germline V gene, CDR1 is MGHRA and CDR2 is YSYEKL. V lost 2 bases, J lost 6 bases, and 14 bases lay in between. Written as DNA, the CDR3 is TGCGCCAGCAGCCAATACCTTGGACAGCCTAATTCACCCCTCCACTTT. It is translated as CASSQYLGQPNSPLHF.

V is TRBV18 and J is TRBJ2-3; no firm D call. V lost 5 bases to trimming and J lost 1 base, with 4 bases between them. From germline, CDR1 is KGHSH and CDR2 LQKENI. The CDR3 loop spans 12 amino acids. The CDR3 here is CASSARTDTQYF. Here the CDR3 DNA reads TGTGCCAGCTCAGCCCGCACAGATACGCAGTATTTT.

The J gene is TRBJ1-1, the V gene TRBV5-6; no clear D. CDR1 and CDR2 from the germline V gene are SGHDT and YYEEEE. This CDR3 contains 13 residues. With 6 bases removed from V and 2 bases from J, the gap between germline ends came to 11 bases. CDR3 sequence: CASNNPVNTEAFF. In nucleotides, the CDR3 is TGTGCCAGCAATAATCCGGTCAACACTGAAGCTTTCTTT.

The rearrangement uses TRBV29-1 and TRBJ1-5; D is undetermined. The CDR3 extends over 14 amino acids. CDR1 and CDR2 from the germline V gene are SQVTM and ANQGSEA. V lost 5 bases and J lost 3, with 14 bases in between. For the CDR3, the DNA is TGCAGCGTTCGTTCAGATACCACCAATCAGCCCCAGCATTTT. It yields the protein CSVRSDTTNQPQHF.

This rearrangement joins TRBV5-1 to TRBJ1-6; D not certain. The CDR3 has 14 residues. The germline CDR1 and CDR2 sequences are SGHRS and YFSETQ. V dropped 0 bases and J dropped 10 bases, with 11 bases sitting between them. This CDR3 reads CASSLAGIPSPLHF. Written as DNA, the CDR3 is TGCGCCAGCAGCTTGGCGGGGATCCCCTCACCCCTCCACTTT.

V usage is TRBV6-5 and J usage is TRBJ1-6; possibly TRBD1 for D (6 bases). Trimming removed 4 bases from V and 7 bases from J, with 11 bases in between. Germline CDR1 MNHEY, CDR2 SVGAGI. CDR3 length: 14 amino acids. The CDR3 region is CASSLGQKNSPLHF. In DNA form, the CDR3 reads TGTGCCAGCAGTTTGGGACAAAAAAATTCACCCCTCCACTTT.

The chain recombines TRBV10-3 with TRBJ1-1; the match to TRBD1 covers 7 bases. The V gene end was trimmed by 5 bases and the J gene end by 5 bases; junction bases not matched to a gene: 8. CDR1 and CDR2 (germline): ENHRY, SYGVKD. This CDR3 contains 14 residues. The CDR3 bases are TGTGCCATCAGTCGACAGGGAGAGAGGACTGAAGCTTTCTTT. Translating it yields CAISRQGERTEAFF.

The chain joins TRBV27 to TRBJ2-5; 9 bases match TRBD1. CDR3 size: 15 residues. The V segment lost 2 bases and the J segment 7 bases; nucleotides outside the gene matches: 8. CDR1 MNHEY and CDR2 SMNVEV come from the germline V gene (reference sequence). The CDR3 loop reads CASSLGWQDRGTQYF. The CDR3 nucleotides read TGTGCCAGCAGTTTAGGTTGGCAGGACAGGGGGACCCAGTACTTC.

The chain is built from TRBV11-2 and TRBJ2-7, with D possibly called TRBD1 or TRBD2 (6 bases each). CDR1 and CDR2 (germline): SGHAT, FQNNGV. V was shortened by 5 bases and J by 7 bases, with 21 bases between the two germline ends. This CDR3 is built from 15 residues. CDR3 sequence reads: CASSRQLLTGREQYF. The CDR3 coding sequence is TGTGCCAGCAGCCGGCAACTCTTAACAGGGAGGGAGCAGTACTTC.

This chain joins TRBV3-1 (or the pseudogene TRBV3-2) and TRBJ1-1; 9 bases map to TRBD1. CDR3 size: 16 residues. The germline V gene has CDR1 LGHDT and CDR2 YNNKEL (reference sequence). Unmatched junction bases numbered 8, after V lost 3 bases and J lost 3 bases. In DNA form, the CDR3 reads TGTGCCAGCAGCCACTGGGGGACAGGGAGGGACACTGAAGCTTTCTTT. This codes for CASSHWGTGRDTEAFF.

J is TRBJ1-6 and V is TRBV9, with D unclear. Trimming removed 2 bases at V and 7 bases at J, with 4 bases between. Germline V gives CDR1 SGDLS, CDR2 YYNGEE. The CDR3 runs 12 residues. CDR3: CASSVLNSPLHF. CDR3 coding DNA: TGTGCCAGCAGCGTTCTGAATTCACCCCTCCACTTT. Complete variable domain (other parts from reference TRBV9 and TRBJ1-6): DSGVTQTPKHLITATGQRVTLRCSPRSGDLSVYWYQQSLDQGLQFLIQYYNGEERAKGNILERFSAQQFPDLHSELNLSSLELGDSALYFCASSVLNSPLHFGNGTRLTVT.

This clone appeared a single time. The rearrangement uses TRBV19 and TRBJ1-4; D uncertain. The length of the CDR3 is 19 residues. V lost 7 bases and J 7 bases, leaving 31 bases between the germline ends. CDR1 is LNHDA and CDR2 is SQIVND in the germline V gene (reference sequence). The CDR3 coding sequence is TGTGCCAGTACCCGCAATGAAATCCCGGGTCCATGGAGCTCTGAAAAACTGTTTTTT. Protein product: CASTRNEIPGPWSSEKLFF.

CDR3 DNA: TGTGCCAGCAGCAAGGGAAGATCCTATAATTCACCCCTCCACTTT. It encodes CASSKGRSYNSPLHF. The rearrangement links TRBV9 to TRBJ1-6; D is undetermined. The CDR3 spans 15 residues. The germline gives CDR1 SGDLS, CDR2 YYNGEE. V lost 4 bases and J 1 base, leaving 9 bases between the germline ends.

In nucleotides, the CDR3 is TGCGCCAGCAGCTTGAGAGGCACTGAAGCTTTCTTT. Protein product: CASSLRGTEAFF. This chain links TRBV5-1 with TRBJ1-1; unclear D gene. V lost 1 base to trimming and J lost 4 bases, with 5 bases between them. The CDR3 consists of 12 residues. CDR1 SGHRS and CDR2 YFSETQ come from the germline V gene.

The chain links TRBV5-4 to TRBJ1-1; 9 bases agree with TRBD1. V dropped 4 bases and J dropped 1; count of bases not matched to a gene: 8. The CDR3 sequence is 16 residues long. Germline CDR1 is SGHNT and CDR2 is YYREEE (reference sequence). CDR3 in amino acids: CASSLKPGQGNTEAFF. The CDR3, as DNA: TGTGCCAGCAGCCTAAAACCGGGACAGGGGAACACTGAAGCTTTCTTT.

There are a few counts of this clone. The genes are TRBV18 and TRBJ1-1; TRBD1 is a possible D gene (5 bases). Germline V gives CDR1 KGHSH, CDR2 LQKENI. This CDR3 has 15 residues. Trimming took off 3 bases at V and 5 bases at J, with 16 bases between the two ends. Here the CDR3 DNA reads TGTGCCAGCTCACCTGAATGGAACCGGGGGACTGAAGCTTTCTTT. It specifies CASSPEWNRGTEAFF.

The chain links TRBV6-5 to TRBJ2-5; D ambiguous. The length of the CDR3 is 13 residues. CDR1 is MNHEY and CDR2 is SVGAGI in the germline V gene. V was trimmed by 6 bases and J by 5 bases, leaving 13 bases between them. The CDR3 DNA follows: TGTGCCAGCAGCGCCTCCGAGCTGGAGACCCAGTACTTC. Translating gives CASSASELETQYF.

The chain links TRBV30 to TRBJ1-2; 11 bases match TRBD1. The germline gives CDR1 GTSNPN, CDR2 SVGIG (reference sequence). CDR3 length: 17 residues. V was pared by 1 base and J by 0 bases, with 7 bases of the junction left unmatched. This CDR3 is CAWSAWDRGSTNYGYTF. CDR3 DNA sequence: TGTGCCTGGAGTGCATGGGACAGGGGGAGTACTAACTATGGCTACACCTTC.

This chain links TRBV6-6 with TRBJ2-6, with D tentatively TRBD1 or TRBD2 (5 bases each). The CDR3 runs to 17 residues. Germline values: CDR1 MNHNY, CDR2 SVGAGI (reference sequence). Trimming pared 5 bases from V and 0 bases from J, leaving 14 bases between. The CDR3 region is CASSPGRINSGANVLTF. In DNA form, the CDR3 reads TGTGCCAGCAGTCCGGGACGGATCAACTCTGGGGCCAACGTCCTGACTTTC.

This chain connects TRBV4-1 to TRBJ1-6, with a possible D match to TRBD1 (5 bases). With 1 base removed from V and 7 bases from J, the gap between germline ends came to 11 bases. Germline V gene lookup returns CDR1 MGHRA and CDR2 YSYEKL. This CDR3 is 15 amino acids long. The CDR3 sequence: CASSQVSGQNSPLHF. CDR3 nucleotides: TGCGCCAGCAGCCAAGTCTCAGGGCAAAATTCACCCCTCCACTTT.